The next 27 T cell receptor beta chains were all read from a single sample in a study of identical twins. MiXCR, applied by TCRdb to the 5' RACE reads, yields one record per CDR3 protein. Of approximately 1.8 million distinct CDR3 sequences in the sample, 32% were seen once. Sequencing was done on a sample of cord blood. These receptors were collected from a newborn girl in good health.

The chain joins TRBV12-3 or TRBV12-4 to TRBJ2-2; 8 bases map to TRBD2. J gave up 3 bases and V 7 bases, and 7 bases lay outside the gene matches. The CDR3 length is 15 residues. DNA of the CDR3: TGTGCCAGCACCCGACTAGCGACTGACACCGGGGAGCTGTTTTTT. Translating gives CASTRLATDTGELFF.

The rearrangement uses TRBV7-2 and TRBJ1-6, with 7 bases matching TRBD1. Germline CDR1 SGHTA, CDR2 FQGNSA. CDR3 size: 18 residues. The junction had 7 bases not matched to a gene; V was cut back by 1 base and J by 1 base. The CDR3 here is CASSLGAQGVSYNSPLHF. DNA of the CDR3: TGTGCCAGCAGCTTAGGCGCGCAGGGGGTATCCTATAATTCACCCCTCCACTTT.

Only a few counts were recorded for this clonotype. CDR3 in amino acids: CASVWAGYYEQYF. CDR3 nucleotides: TGTGCCAGCGTATGGGCGGGGTACTACGAGCAGTACTTC. The V gene is TRBV27, the J gene TRBJ2-7, with D maybe TRBD2 (6 bases). The V end was cut by 8 bases, the J end by 3 bases, with 14 bases between. The CDR3 runs 13 residues. The germline V gene has CDR1 MNHEY and CDR2 SMNVEV (reference sequence).

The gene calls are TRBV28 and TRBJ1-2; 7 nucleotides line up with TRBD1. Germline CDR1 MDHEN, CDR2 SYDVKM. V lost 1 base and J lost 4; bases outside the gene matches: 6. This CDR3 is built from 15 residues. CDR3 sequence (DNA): TGTGCCAGCAGTTTATCGACAGGGAGAGGCTATGGCTACACCTTC. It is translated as CASSLSTGRGYGYTF.

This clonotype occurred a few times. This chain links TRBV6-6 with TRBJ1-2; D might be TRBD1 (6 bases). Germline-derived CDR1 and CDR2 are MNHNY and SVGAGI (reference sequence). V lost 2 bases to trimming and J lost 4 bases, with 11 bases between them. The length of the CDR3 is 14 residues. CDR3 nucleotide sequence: TGTGCCAGCAGTTACACAGGGCCCCCCTATGGCTACACCTTC. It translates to CASSYTGPPYGYTF.

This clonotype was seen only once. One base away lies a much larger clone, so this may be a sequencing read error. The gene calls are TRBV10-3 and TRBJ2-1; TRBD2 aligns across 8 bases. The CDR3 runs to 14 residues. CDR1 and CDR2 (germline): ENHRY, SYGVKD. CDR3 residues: CAIRAGGGLRERFF. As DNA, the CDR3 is TGTGCCATCAGAGCCGGGGGGGGCCTACGTGAGCGGTTCTTC.

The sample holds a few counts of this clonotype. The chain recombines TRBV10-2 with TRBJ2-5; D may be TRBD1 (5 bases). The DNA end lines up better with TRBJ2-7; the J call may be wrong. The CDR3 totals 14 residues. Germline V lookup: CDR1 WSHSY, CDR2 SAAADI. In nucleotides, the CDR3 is TGCGCCAGCAGTGAAGGCAGGGTGGGCTACGAGCAGTACTTC. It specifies CASSEGRVGYEQYF.

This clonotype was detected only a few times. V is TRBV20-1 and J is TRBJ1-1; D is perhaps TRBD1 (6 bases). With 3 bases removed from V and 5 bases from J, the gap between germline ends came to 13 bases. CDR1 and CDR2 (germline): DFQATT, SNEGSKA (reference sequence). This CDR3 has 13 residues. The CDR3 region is CSASPGHITEAFF. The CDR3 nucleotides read TGCAGTGCTAGTCCGGGACATATAACTGAAGCTTTCTTT.

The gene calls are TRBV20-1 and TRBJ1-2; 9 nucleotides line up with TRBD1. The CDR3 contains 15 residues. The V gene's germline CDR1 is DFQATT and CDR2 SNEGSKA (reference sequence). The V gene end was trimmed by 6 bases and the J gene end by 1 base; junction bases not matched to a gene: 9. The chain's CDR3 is CSARRQGGDNYGYTF. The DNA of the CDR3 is TGCAGTGCCAGAAGACAGGGGGGGGATAACTATGGCTACACCTTC.

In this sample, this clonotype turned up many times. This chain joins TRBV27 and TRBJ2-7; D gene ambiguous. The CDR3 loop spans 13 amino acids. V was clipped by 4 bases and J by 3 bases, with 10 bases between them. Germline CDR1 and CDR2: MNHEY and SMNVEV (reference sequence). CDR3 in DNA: TGTGCCAGCAGTTCCCCCGGAGTCTACGAGCAGTACTTC. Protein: CASSSPGVYEQYF.

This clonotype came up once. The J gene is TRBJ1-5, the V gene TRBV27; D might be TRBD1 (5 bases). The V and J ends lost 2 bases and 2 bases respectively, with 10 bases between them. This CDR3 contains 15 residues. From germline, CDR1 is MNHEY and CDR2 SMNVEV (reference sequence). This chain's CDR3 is CASSLPEGGNQPQHF. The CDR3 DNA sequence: TGTGCCAGCAGTTTACCAGAAGGGGGCAATCAGCCCCAGCATTTT.

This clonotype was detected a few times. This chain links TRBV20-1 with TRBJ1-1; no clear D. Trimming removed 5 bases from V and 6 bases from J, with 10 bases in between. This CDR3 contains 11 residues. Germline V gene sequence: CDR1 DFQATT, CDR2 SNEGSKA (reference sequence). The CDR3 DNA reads TGCAGTGCTCACAGACCATCTGAAGCTTTCTTT. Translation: CSAHRPSEAFF.

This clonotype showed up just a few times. CDR3 residues: CSARVSLGYGYTF. DNA of the CDR3: TGCAGTGCTAGAGTCAGTCTAGGGTATGGCTACACCTTC. The V and J genes are TRBV20-1 and TRBJ1-2; D remains ambiguous. Germline CDR1 reads DFQATT; CDR2 reads SNEGSKA (reference sequence). The V end lost 1 base, the J end lost 5 bases, and 11 bases lay between the germline ends. There are 13 residues in the CDR3.

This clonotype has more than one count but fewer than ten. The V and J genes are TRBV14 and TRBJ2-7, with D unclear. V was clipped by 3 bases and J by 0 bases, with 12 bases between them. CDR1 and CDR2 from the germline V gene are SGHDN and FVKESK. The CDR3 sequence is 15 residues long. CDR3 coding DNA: TGTGCCAGCAGCCACCGTAGTCGAGGCTCCTACGAGCAGTACTTC. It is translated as CASSHRSRGSYEQYF.

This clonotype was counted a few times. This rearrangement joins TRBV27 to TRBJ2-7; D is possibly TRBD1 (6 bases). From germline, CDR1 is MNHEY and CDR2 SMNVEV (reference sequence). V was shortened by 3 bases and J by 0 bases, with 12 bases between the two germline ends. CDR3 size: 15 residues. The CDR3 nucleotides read TGTGCCAGCAGTTTGGGGGCTAGTCACTCCTACGAGCAGTACTTC. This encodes CASSLGASHSYEQYF.

CDR3 nucleotide sequence: TGTGCCAGCAGTGTCGTTCCAGGGTACGAGCAGTACTTC. Translating gives CASSVVPGYEQYF. This chain connects TRBV25-1 to TRBJ2-5, with D tentatively TRBD1 (5 bases). The J call is doubtful: the DNA matches TRBJ2-7 better. The CDR3 runs to 13 residues. Germline CDR1 reads MGHDK; CDR2 reads SYGVNS.

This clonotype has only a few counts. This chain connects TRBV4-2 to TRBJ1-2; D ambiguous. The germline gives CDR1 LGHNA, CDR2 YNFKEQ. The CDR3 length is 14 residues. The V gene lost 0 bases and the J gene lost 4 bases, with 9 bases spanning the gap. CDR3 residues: CASSQDSQIYGYTF. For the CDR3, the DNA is TGTGCCAGCAGCCAAGATAGCCAGATCTATGGCTACACCTTC.

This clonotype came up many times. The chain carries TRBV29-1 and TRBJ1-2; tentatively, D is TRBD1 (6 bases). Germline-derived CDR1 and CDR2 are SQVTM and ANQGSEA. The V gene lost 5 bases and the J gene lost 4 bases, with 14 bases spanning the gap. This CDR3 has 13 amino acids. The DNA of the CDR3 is TGCAGCGTTTCCGACAGGCGTTTCTATGGCTACACCTTC. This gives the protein CSVSDRRFYGYTF.

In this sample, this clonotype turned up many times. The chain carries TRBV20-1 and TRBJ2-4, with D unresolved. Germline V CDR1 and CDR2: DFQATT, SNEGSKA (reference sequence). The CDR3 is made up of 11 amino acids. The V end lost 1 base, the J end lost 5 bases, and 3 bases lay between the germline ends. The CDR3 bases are TGCAGTGCTAGAGTACAAAACATTCAGTACTTC. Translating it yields CSARVQNIQYF.

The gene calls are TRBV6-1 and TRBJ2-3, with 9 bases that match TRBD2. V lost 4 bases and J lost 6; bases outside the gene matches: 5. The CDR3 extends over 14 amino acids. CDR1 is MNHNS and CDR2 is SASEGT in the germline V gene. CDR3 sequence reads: CASSASGTADTQYF. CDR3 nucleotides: TGTGCCAGCAGTGCTAGCGGGACGGCTGATACGCAGTATTTT.

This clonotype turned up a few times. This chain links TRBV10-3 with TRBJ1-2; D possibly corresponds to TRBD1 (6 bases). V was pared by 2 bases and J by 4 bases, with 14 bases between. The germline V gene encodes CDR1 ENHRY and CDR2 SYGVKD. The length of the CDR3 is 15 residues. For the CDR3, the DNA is TGTGCCATCAGTGAGGACCTCCTGACAGGCTATGGCTACACCTTC. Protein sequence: CAISEDLLTGYGYTF.

This chain's CDR3 is CAWSGVAGDRELFF. DNA for the CDR3: TGTGCCTGGAGTGGGGTAGCGGGGGACCGGGAGCTGTTTTTT. This rearrangement joins TRBV30 to TRBJ2-2, with 9 bases matching TRBD2. V was pared by 1 base and J by 9 bases, with 6 bases of the junction left unmatched. Per the germline V gene, CDR1 is GTSNPN and CDR2 is SVGIG (reference sequence). The CDR3 sequence is 14 residues long. Looking up the rest from reference TRBV30 and TRBJ2-2 gives the full variable domain: SQTIHQWPATLVQPVGSPLSLECTVEGTSNPNLYWYRQAAGRGLQLLFYSVGIGQISSEVPQNLSASRPQDRQFILSSKKLLLSDSGFYLCAWSGVAGDRELFFGEGSRLTVL.

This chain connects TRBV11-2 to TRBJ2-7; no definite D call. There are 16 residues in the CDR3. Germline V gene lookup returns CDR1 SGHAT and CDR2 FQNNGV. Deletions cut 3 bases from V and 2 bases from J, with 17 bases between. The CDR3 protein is CASSFTNSYRTYEQYF. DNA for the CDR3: TGTGCCAGCAGCTTCACAAACAGTTACCGCACCTACGAGCAGTACTTC.

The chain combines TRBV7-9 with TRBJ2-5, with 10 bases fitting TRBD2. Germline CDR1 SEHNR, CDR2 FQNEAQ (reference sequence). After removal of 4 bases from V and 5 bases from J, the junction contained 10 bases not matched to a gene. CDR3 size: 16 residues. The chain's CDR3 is CASSSPEREGRETQYF. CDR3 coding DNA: TGTGCCAGCAGCTCCCCAGAGCGGGAGGGCCGTGAGACCCAGTACTTC.

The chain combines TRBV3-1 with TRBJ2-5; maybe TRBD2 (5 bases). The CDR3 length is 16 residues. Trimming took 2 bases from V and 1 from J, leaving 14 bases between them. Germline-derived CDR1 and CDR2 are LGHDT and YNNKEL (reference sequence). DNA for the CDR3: TGTGCCAGCAGCCAAAATCGACACAGCGGCCAAGAGACCCAGTACTTC. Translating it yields CASSQNRHSGQETQYF.

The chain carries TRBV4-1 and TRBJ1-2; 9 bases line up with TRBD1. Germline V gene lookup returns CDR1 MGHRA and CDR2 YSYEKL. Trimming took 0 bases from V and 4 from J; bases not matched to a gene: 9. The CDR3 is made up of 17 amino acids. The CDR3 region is CASSQEAGTGFGYGYTF. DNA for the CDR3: TGCGCCAGCAGCCAAGAAGCCGGGACAGGGTTTGGCTATGGCTACACCTTC.

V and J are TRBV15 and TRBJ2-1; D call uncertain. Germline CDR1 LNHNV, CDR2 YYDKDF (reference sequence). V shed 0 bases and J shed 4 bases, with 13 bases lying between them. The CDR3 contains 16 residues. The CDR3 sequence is CATSRDSQASYNEQFF. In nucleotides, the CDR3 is TGTGCCACCAGCAGAGATTCGCAGGCATCTTACAATGAGCAGTTCTTC.